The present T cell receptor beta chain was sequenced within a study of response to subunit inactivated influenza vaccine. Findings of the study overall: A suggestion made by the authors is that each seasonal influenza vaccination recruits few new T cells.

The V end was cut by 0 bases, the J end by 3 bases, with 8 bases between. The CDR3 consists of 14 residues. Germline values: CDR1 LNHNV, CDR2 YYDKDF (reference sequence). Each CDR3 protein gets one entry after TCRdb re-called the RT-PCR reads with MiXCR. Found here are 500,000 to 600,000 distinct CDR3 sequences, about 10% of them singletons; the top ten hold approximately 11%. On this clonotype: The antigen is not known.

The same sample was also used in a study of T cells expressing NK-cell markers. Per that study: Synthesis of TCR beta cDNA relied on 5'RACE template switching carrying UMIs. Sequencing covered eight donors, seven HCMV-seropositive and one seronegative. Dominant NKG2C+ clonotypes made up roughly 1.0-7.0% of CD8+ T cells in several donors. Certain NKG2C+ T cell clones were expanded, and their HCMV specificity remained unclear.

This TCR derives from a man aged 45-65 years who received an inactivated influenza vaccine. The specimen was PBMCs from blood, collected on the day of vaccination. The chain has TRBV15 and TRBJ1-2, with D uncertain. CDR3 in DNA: TGTGCCACCAGCAGAGATCGATCCGACTATGGCTACACCTTC. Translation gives CATSRDRSDYGYTF.